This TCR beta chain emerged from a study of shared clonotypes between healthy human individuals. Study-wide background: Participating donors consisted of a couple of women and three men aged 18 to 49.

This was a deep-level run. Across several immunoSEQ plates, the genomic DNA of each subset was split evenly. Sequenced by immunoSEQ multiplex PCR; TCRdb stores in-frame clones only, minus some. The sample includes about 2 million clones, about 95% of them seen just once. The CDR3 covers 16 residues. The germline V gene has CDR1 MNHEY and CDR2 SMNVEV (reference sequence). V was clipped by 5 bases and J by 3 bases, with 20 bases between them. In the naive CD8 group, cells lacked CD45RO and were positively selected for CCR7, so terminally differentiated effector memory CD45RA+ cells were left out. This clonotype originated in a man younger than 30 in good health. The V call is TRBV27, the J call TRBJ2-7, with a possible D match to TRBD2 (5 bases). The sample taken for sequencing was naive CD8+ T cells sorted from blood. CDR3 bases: TGTGCCAGCAGTACTACGGACTCCCCAGAGTACTACGAGCAGTACTTC. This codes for CASSTTDSPEYYEQYF.